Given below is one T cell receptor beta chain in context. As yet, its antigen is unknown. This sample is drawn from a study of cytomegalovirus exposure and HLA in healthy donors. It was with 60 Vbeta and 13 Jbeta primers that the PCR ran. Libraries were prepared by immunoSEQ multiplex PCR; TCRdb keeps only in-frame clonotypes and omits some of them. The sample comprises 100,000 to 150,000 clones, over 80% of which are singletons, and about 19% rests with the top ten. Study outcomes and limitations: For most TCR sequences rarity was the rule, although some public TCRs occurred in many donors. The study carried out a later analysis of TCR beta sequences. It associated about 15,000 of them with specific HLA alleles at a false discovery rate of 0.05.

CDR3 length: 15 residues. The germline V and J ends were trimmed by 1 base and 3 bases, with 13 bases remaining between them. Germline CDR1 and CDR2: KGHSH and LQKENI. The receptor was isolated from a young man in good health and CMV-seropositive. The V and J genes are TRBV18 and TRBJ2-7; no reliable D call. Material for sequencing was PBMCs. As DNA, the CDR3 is TGTGCCAGCTCACCACGGCCAGACATGGTCTACGAGCAGTACTTC. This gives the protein CASSPRPDMVYEQYF. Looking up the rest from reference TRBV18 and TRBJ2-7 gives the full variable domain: NAGVMQNPRHLVRRRGQEARLRCSPMKGHSHVYWYRQLPEEGLKFMVYLQKENIIDESGMPKERFSAEFPKEGPSILRIQQVVRGDSAAYFCASSPRPDMVYEQYFGPGTRLTVT.